The next 9 T cell receptor beta chains were all read from a single sample in a study of blood T cell repertoires in COVID-19. Some clones are missing from TCRdb's copy, which holds only in-frame ones; the method was immunoSEQ multiplex PCR. This sample yields hundreds of thousands of clones, of which 75% to 90% are seen a single time; around 14% belongs to the top ten. The sequencing input was peripheral blood. Receptor source: an older woman with COVID-19, enrolled during active disease.

This clone was recorded once. The chain combines TRBV5-6 with TRBJ2-7; perhaps TRBD1 as D (5 bases). There are 15 residues in the CDR3. CDR1 SGHDT and CDR2 YYEEEE come from the germline V gene. V was pared by 2 bases and J by 0 bases, with 12 bases between. The CDR3 is CASSFRQGFSYEQYF. CDR3 bases: TGTGCCAGCAGCTTTAGGCAGGGTTTCTCCTACGAGCAGTACTTC. The whole variable domain, remainder taken from reference TRBV5-6 and TRBJ2-7, is DAGVTQSPTHLIKTRGQQVTLRCSPKSGHDTVSWYQQALGQGPQFIFQYYEEEERQRGNFPDRFSGHQFPNYSSELNVNALLLGDSALYLCASSFRQGFSYEQYFGPGTRLTVT.

The chain employs TRBV13 and TRBJ2-2; D is unresolved. The V gene's germline CDR1 is PRHDT and CDR2 FYEKMQ (reference sequence). Trimming removed 2 bases from V and 1 base from J, with 8 bases in between. The CDR3 is 15 amino acids. CDR3: CASSLQALNTGELFF. The CDR3 DNA sequence: TGTGCCAGCAGCTTACAGGCCTTGAACACCGGGGAGCTGTTTTTT.

The J gene is TRBJ1-1, the V gene TRBV2; possible D gene TRBD1, 5 bases. The CDR3 runs to 13 residues. Per germline, CDR1 SNHLY and CDR2 FYNNEI. V shed 4 bases and J shed 5 bases, with 11 bases lying between them. CDR3 residues: CASSVTGRTEAFF. CDR3 DNA: TGTGCCAGCAGTGTAACAGGAAGGACTGAAGCTTTCTTT.

The chain employs TRBV12-3 or TRBV12-4 and TRBJ1-4, with no clear D. This CDR3 region has 12 residues. V lost 5 bases and J lost 10, with 11 bases in between. CDR3 region: CASSQSTGKLFF. In DNA form, the CDR3 reads TGTGCCAGCAGTCAATCCACCGGAAAACTGTTTTTT.

The V and J genes are TRBV6-1 and TRBJ2-3; 10 bases are a match to TRBD2. CDR3 size: 16 residues. V shed 2 bases and J 2 bases; nucleotides not matched to a gene: 4. CDR1 and CDR2 (germline): MNHNS, SASEGT. The CDR3 is CASSERGLAVTDTQYF. For the CDR3, the DNA is TGTGCCAGCAGTGAACGAGGACTAGCGGTCACAGATACGCAGTATTTT.

The V and J genes are TRBV6-1 and TRBJ1-2; D remains unclear. Between the trimmed V and J ends, which lost 2 bases and 5 bases, there was a span of 15 bases. The CDR3 consists of 15 residues. Germline V gene lookup returns CDR1 MNHNS and CDR2 SASEGT. This CDR3 is CASSETISPGYGYTF. CDR3 nucleotide sequence: TGTGCCAGCAGTGAAACGATTTCACCGGGTTATGGCTACACCTTC.

J is TRBJ2-7 and V is TRBV23-1; D call uncertain. TRBV23-1 is labeled an ORF, and its function is uncertain. The length of the CDR3 is 12 residues. Trimming removed 4 bases at V and 5 bases at J, with 9 bases between. The CDR3 sequence is CASSRHRHEQYF. The CDR3 DNA is TGCGCCAGCAGTCGTCACAGACACGAGCAGTACTTC.

The V and J genes are TRBV9 and TRBJ2-1; the match to TRBD2 covers 10 bases. The CDR3 loop spans 14 amino acids. Unmatched junction bases numbered 6, after V lost 6 bases and J lost 6 bases. Germline V CDR1 and CDR2: SGDLS, YYNGEE. CDR3 sequence reads: CASKSGGAGNEQFF. The CDR3 DNA reads TGTGCCAGCAAGAGCGGGGGGGCCGGCAATGAGCAGTTCTTC.

The genes are TRBV4-1 and TRBJ2-1, with 14 bases matching TRBD2. Germline CDR1 is MGHRA and CDR2 is YSYEKL. Unmatched junction bases numbered 8, after V lost 0 bases and J lost 7 bases. This CDR3 comprises 18 residues. The CDR3 sequence: CASSQDVGLAGGRNEQFF. CDR3 in DNA: TGCGCCAGCAGCCAAGATGTAGGACTAGCGGGGGGAAGGAATGAGCAGTTCTTC.